The 2 T cell receptor beta chains below were found in one sample sequenced in a study of blood T cells in healthy people across ages. Through a sample-barcoded 5' primer and a J-beta primer mix, a second PCR was run for roughly 7 to 12 cycles. Each CDR3 protein is one row after TCRdb ran MiXCR on the 5' RACE reads. The table lists about 1.6 million distinct CDR3 sequences, roughly 32% of them singletons, with around 11% in the top ten. The specimen was blood. These receptor sequences come from a woman aged 25-40 years in good health.

V and J are TRBV9 and TRBJ2-3, with 12 positions matching TRBD2. This CDR3 is built from 16 residues. CDR1 is SGDLS and CDR2 is YYNGEE in the germline V gene. Trimming cost V 3 bases and J 0 bases; bases outside gene matches: 2. Written as DNA, the CDR3 is TGTGCCAGCAGCGACGGACTAGCGGGGAGCACAGATACGCAGTATTTT. Amino acid sequence: CASSDGLAGSTDTQYF.

The chain employs TRBV10-3 and TRBJ1-2, with a tentative D call TRBD1 (5 bases). The CDR3 extends over 13 amino acids. Germline-derived CDR1 and CDR2 are ENHRY and SYGVKD. Trimming stripped 4 bases from V and 3 bases from J, with 9 bases between. Here the CDR3 reads CAISGGLDYGYTF. The CDR3, as DNA: TGTGCCATCAGTGGGGGCCTTGACTATGGCTACACCTTC.